The clone carrying this TCR beta chain was detected ten times or more. Germline CDR1 reads LGHNA; CDR2 reads YNFKEQ. This CDR3 is built from 15 residues. The V and J ends lost 6 bases and 2 bases respectively, with 16 bases between them. This record belongs to a study of kidney transplant recipient with SARS-CoV-2 infection. TCRdb redid the calling of the reads with MiXCR, one entry per CDR3 protein. The sample carries some 220,000 distinct CDR3 sequences, 25% to 35% recorded once. The J gene is TRBJ2-5, the V gene TRBV4-2, with a tentative D call TRBD2 (5 bases). The source material was a blood sample, sampled at baseline and around day 120 from a kidney transplant recipient. This sequence was found in a male patient aged 25 to 39 who had COVID-19 and was a kidney transplant recipient. Some of the T cells may derive from the graft donor. CDR3 bases: TGTGCCAGCAGTCCAATCGGAGGCGGGCAAGAGACCCAGTACTTC. Residues: CASSPIGGGQETQYF.